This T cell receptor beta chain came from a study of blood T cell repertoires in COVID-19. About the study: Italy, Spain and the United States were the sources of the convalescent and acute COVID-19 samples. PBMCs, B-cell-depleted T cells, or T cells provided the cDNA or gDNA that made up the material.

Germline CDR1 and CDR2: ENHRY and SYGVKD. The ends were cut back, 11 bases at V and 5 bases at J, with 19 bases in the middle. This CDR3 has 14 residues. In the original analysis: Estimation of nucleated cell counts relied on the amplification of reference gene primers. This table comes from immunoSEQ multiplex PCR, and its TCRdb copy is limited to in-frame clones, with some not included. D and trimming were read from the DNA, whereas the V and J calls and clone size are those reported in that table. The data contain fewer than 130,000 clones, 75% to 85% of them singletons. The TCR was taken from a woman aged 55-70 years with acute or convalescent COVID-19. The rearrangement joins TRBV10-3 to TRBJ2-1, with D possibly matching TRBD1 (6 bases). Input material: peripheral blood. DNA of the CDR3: TGTGCCGCCCAGGGGCCAGGTGGTCACAATGAGCAGTTCTTC. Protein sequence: CAAQGPGGHNEQFF.